The 12 T cell receptor beta chains below were found in one sample sequenced in a study of T cell repertoires in cytomegalovirus infection. One entry per CDR3 protein, called by TCRdb with MiXCR from the reads. The sample shows roughly 150,000 distinct CDR3 sequences, roughly a quarter of them seen only once. The sequencing sample was made of PBMCs. Receptors originate from a human donor in good health (CMV status not recorded). Some clones in this sample may be carry-over from other donors' samples.

The J gene is TRBJ1-1, the V gene TRBV5-4; TRBD1 might be the D (5 bases). V lost 4 bases to trimming and J lost 3 bases, with 13 bases between them. The germline V gene encodes CDR1 SGHNT and CDR2 YYREEE (reference sequence). This CDR3 spans 14 amino acids. The CDR3 coding sequence is TGTGCCAGCAGCCGAGGCGGGGGGTACACTGAAGCTTTCTTT. This gives the protein CASSRGGGYTEAFF. Variable domain in full (rest from reference TRBV5-4 and TRBJ1-1): ETGVTQSPTHLIKTRGQQVTLRCSSQSGHNTVSWYQQALGQGPQFIFQYYREEENGRGNFPPRFSGLQFPNYSSELNVNALELDDSALYLCASSRGGGYTEAFFGQGTRLTVV.

The chain is built from TRBV30 and TRBJ2-7; 10 nucleotides agree with TRBD1. The CDR3 extends over 15 amino acids. The ends lost 3 bases at V and 5 bases at J; junction bases unmatched: 10. The V gene's germline CDR1 is GTSNPN and CDR2 SVGIG (reference sequence). The CDR3 region is CAWSQRGQGFHEQYF. The CDR3 DNA sequence: TGTGCCTGGAGCCAAAGGGGACAGGGGTTCCACGAGCAGTACTTC.

The table lists this clonotype with a few counts. The chain links TRBV2 to TRBJ2-5; 9 bases align to TRBD1. Trimming cost V 4 bases and J 2 bases; bases outside gene matches: 8. Germline values: CDR1 SNHLY, CDR2 FYNNEI. The CDR3 sequence is 16 residues long. DNA of the CDR3: TGTGCCAGCAGTGCCAGGGACAGGGAGGATCAAGAGACCCAGTACTTC. Its protein is CASSARDREDQETQYF.

This clonotype was picked up a small number of times. The chain carries TRBV6-5 and TRBJ2-4, with 9 bases lining up with TRBD1. The CDR3 totals 18 residues. The V gene's germline CDR1 is MNHEY and CDR2 SVGAGI. Losses at the gene ends were 8 bases for V and 1 base for J; bases not matched to a gene: 15. The CDR3 reads CASSRQTGTGIAKNIQYF. As DNA, the CDR3 is TGTGCCAGCTCAAGACAAACCGGGACAGGGATTGCCAAAAACATTCAGTACTTC.

The J gene is TRBJ2-1, the V gene TRBV7-2; 8 bases agree with TRBD1. This CDR3 has 14 amino acids. Germline CDR1 is SGHTA and CDR2 is FQGNSA. Germline trimming cut 7 bases from V and 7 bases from J; bases unmatched to any gene: 9. CDR3 in amino acids: CASNPGQAWNEQFF. The CDR3 DNA is TGTGCCAGCAACCCGGGACAGGCGTGGAATGAGCAGTTCTTC. Full variable domain (missing parts from reference TRBV7-2 and TRBJ2-1): GAGVSQSPSNKVTEKGKDVELRCDPISGHTALYWYRQSLGQGLEFLIYFQGNSAPDKSGLPSDRFSAERTGGSVSTLTIQRTQQEDSAVYLCASNPGQAWNEQFFGPGTRLTVL.

A few counts support this clonotype. V usage is TRBV5-6 and J usage is TRBJ2-1, with D unclear. The CDR3 is made up of 15 amino acids. Germline V gives CDR1 SGHDT, CDR2 YYEEEE. V was pared by 3 bases and J by 3 bases, with 13 bases between. The CDR3 loop is CASSSQWTDYNEQFF. CDR3 nucleotide sequence: TGTGCCAGCAGCTCTCAATGGACGGACTACAATGAGCAGTTCTTC.

The V gene is TRBV7-2, the J gene TRBJ1-1; D perhaps matches TRBD1 (5 bases). The CDR3 runs 15 residues. V was pared by 7 bases and J by 8 bases, with 23 bases between. From germline, CDR1 is SGHTA and CDR2 FQGNSA. The CDR3 loop is CASISYISLTAEAFF. CDR3 in DNA: TGTGCCAGCATCTCTTACATAAGTTTGACAGCGGAAGCTTTCTTT.

This clonotype was detected ten times or more. The V gene is TRBV12-3 or TRBV12-4, the J gene TRBJ1-5; D call uncertain. V lost 3 bases and J lost 2, with 14 bases in between. This CDR3 region has 16 residues. For the CDR3, the DNA is TGTGCCAGCAGTTTCACGTGGGGATTAGGCAATCAGCCCCAGCATTTT. It yields the protein CASSFTWGLGNQPQHF.

The chain has TRBV28 and TRBJ1-5; perhaps TRBD1 as D (5 bases). Trimming removed 5 bases at V and 4 bases at J, with 24 bases between. The CDR3 sequence is 18 residues long. The germline V gene has CDR1 MDHEN and CDR2 SYDVKM. This CDR3 is CASSTRRDGKDINQPQHF. The CDR3 coding sequence is TGTGCCAGCAGTACCCGCCGGGACGGAAAAGATATAAATCAGCCCCAGCATTTT.

To note about this clonotype: A far bigger clonotype differs at one base, so this is likely a read error. This rearrangement joins TRBV7-2 to TRBJ2-7; D unclear. V was pared by 5 bases and J by 5 bases, with 7 bases between. The CDR3 sequence is 11 residues long. Germline values: CDR1 SGHTA, CDR2 FQGNSA. The CDR3 sequence is CASSRSNEQYF. The CDR3 DNA reads TGTGCCAGCAGCCGGTCCAACGAGCAGTACTTC.

The gene calls are TRBV30 and TRBJ1-2, with a possible D match to TRBD1 (5 bases). Trimming stripped 3 bases from V and 1 base from J, with 18 bases between. The CDR3 has 16 amino acids. Germline V gene sequence: CDR1 GTSNPN, CDR2 SVGIG (reference sequence). The CDR3 DNA reads as TGTGCCTGGAGCCCCCCCGGGACCCTCGGTAACTATGGCTACACCTTC. It translates to CAWSPPGTLGNYGYTF.

This clonotype was counted at least ten times. This rearrangement joins TRBV7-2 to TRBJ2-5; D is tentatively TRBD1 or TRBD2 (6 bases each). The germline V and J ends were trimmed by 5 bases and 5 bases, with 15 bases remaining between them. CDR3 length: 14 residues. Germline CDR1 is SGHTA and CDR2 is FQGNSA. The CDR3 sequence is CASSGGLASETQYF. As DNA, the CDR3 is TGTGCCAGCAGCGGGGGGCTAGCGTCGGAGACCCAGTACTTC.